Below, 18 T cell receptor beta chains from the same sample are listed, as sequenced in a study of PD-L1 blockade in urothelial cancer. TCRdb keeps only in-frame clones here, not all; method: immunoSEQ multiplex PCR. Among around 100,000 clones listed, around 90% were seen once. Time point defined: pretreatment peripheral blood. The sequenced sample was PBMCs, obtained around atezolizumab (anti-PD-L1) treatment. These receptors all come from a man aged 60-69 years with urothelial cancer.

The chain links TRBV28 to TRBJ2-7, with D possibly TRBD2 on 6 matching bases. The germline CDR1 and CDR2 sequences are MDHEN and SYDVKM. The CDR3 runs 15 residues. V was clipped by 5 bases and J by 9 bases, with 23 bases between them. CDR3 DNA sequence: TGTGCCAGCAGTCCCGCTACTAGCTACTACGTCGTGCAGTACTTC. The encoded protein is CASSPATSYYVVQYF.

V gene TRBV18 combines with J gene TRBJ1-1; D gene uncertain. V shed 5 bases and J shed 6 bases, with 16 bases lying between them. The CDR3 is 14 residues long. The germline V gene has CDR1 KGHSH and CDR2 LQKENI. The CDR3: CASSRTVGESEAFF. The CDR3 region has the DNA TGTGCCAGCTCAAGAACGGTCGGGGAATCTGAAGCTTTCTTT. The full variable domain, with the rest looked up from reference TRBV18 and TRBJ1-1, is NAGVMQNPRHLVRRRGQEARLRCSPMKGHSHVYWYRQLPEEGLKFMVYLQKENIIDESGMPKERFSAEFPKEGPSILRIQQVVRGDSAAYFCASSRTVGESEAFFGQGTRLTVV.

This chain joins TRBV28 and TRBJ2-1; possibly TRBD1 for D (6 bases). Trimming pared 5 bases from V and 5 bases from J, leaving 22 bases between. Germline CDR1 reads MDHEN; CDR2 reads SYDVKM. The CDR3 totals 17 residues. The CDR3 is CASSPGRGRDKHNEQFF. The DNA for the CDR3 is TGTGCCAGCAGTCCCGGCAGGGGCCGGGACAAACACAATGAGCAGTTCTTC. The entire variable domain, with the rest obtained from reference TRBV28 and TRBJ2-1, is as follows: DVKVTQSSRYLVKRTGEKVFLECVQDMDHENMFWYRQDPGLGLRLIYFSYDVKMKEKGDIPEGYSVSREKKERFSLILESASTNQTSMYLCASSPGRGRDKHNEQFFGPGTRLTVL.

The J gene is TRBJ2-7, the V gene TRBV4-1, with 8 bases matching TRBD1. V dropped 1 base and J dropped 3; count of bases not matched to a gene: 5. From germline, CDR1 is MGHRA and CDR2 YSYEKL. The CDR3 is 15 amino acids. DNA for the CDR3: TGCGCCAGCAGCCAAGCCCCCGGACAGGGCTACGAGCAGTACTTC. Its protein is CASSQAPGQGYEQYF.

The chain recombines TRBV2 with TRBJ1-2; 7 bases are shared with TRBD1. After removal of 5 bases from V and 0 bases from J, the junction contained 9 bases not matched to a gene. Germline CDR1 SNHLY, CDR2 FYNNEI. The CDR3 loop spans 16 amino acids. The CDR3 coding sequence is TGTGCCAGCAGTCCCCTTTTGGGGACAGCTAACTATGGCTACACCTTC. Translating gives CASSPLLGTANYGYTF.

The rearrangement links TRBV19 to TRBJ1-2; D is perhaps TRBD1 (6 bases). The CDR3 is 14 residues long. Germline V gene data show CDR1 as LNHDA and CDR2 as SQIVND (reference sequence). V was cut by 4 bases and J by 4 bases, with 13 bases left in between. CDR3 bases: TGTGCCAGTAGTACCCAGACAGGATCCTATGGCTACACCTTC. Its translation: CASSTQTGSYGYTF.

The chain recombines TRBV9 with TRBJ2-3, with 12 bases matching TRBD2. Germline V gene sequence: CDR1 SGDLS, CDR2 YYNGEE. CDR3 length equals 15 residues. The V and J ends lost 4 bases and 4 bases, in that order; junction bases with no gene match: 4. The CDR3 is CASSLTSGGPDTQYF. CDR3 nucleotides: TGTGCCAGCAGCCTCACTAGCGGGGGGCCAGATACGCAGTATTTT.

The chain links TRBV6-1 to TRBJ1-1; possibly TRBD1 for D (6 bases). There are 16 residues in the CDR3. Trimming left V 3 bases short and J 1 base short, with 15 bases between. Per germline, CDR1 MNHNS and CDR2 SASEGT. The DNA for the CDR3 is TGTGCCAGCAGTGATCTAGGGGCGGGGGCGAACACTGAAGCTTTCTTT. It yields the protein CASSDLGAGANTEAFF.

The chain recombines TRBV9 with TRBJ1-6; 8 nucleotides match TRBD1. The germline V gene encodes CDR1 SGDLS and CDR2 YYNGEE. The CDR3 has 15 amino acids. V dropped 1 base and J dropped 6; count of bases not matched to a gene: 3. For the CDR3, the DNA is TGTGCCAGCAGCGTAACCGGGACAGGTAATTCACCCCTCCACTTT. Protein: CASSVTGTGNSPLHF.

The genes are TRBV4-1 and TRBJ2-7; 7 bases align to TRBD2. CDR1 and CDR2 (germline): MGHRA, YSYEKL. The trim removed 3 bases at V and 2 bases at J, leaving 7 bases unmatched. The length of the CDR3 is 15 residues. CDR3 bases: TGCGCCAGCAGCCATGGGGAGGGCTGGGCCTACGAGCAGTACTTC. Translation: CASSHGEGWAYEQYF.

The table lists this clone with a count of one. This sequence joins TRBV11-2 and TRBJ1-6; TRBD1 might be the D (5 bases). The germline gives CDR1 SGHAT, CDR2 FQNNGV. The CDR3 runs to 16 residues. V shed 4 bases and J shed 7 bases, with 17 bases lying between them. CDR3 loop: CASSWPQGQNNSPLHF. The CDR3 coding sequence is TGTGCCAGCAGCTGGCCTCAGGGTCAGAACAATTCACCCCTCCACTTT.

Concerning this clone: The sample holds other DNA sequences that translate to the same CDR3. This chain joins TRBV7-2 and TRBJ1-3, with 9 bases fitting TRBD1. This CDR3 contains 15 residues. The germline V gene encodes CDR1 SGHTA and CDR2 FQGNSA. Trimming took 0 bases from V and 5 from J; bases not matched to a gene: 2. The CDR3 DNA sequence: TGTGCCAGCAGCTTAGCCGGGACAGGGAGAAACACCATATATTTT. This codes for CASSLAGTGRNTIYF.

The chain recombines TRBV7-2 with TRBJ2-3; perhaps TRBD2 as D (5 bases). Trimming shortened V by 1 base and J by 6 bases, and 17 bases separated the two germline ends. CDR3 length: 16 amino acids. Germline loops: CDR1 SGHTA, CDR2 FQGNSA. In DNA, the CDR3 is TGTGCCAGCAGCTTAGAAGGAGCGGACCCGGCTGATACGCAGTATTTT. Its protein is CASSLEGADPADTQYF.

The J gene is TRBJ2-7, the V gene TRBV11-3; D is undetermined. CDR1 is SGHNT and CDR2 is YENEEA in the germline V gene. The CDR3 contains 11 residues. Trimming pared 4 bases from V and 6 bases from J, leaving 7 bases between. The DNA for the CDR3 is TGTGCCAGCAGCTCAGGAAGCGAGCAGTACTTC. Its translation is CASSSGSEQYF.

V gene TRBV18 combines with J gene TRBJ2-7, with D perhaps TRBD2 (5 bases). Trimming shortened V by 2 bases and J by 1 base, and 21 bases separated the two germline ends. The CDR3 is made up of 18 amino acids. Germline V lookup: CDR1 KGHSH, CDR2 LQKENI. The CDR3 nucleotides are TGTGCCAGCTCACCAACGGGGTCAGGCAGTGTGCCTTCCTACGAGCAGTACTTC. Its protein product is CASSPTGSGSVPSYEQYF. Full variable domain (missing parts from reference TRBV18 and TRBJ2-7): NAGVMQNPRHLVRRRGQEARLRCSPMKGHSHVYWYRQLPEEGLKFMVYLQKENIIDESGMPKERFSAEFPKEGPSILRIQQVVRGDSAAYFCASSPTGSGSVPSYEQYFGPGTRLTVT.

The J gene is TRBJ2-5, the V gene TRBV7-2; 7 nucleotides align to TRBD2. The junction had 10 bases not matched to a gene; V was cut back by 5 bases and J by 7 bases. From germline, CDR1 is SGHTA and CDR2 FQGNSA. This CDR3 region has 14 residues. CDR3 protein: CASSPGQGGLTQYF. The CDR3 nucleotides are TGTGCCAGCAGCCCGGGGCAGGGAGGGCTGACCCAGTACTTC.

The V gene is TRBV5-1, the J gene TRBJ2-1; D is possibly TRBD2 (5 bases). Trimming pared 5 bases from V and 9 bases from J, leaving 24 bases between. This CDR3 is 16 amino acids long. Germline CDR1 reads SGHRS; CDR2 reads YFSETQ. CDR3 in amino acids: CASSNNPLTGKSEQFF. The CDR3 DNA sequence: TGCGCCAGCAGTAATAACCCGTTGACCGGGAAGAGTGAGCAGTTCTTC.

On this clone: Other DNA sequences of this sample code for an identical CDR3. CDR3 amino acids: CASSPQGNTEAFF. CDR3 bases: TGCGCCAGCAGCCCACAGGGGAACACTGAAGCTTTCTTT. The chain couples TRBV5-1 to TRBJ1-1; possible D gene TRBD1, 6 bases. V dropped 4 bases and J dropped 1 base, with 8 bases sitting between them. The CDR3 runs 13 residues. The V gene's germline CDR1 is SGHRS and CDR2 YFSETQ.